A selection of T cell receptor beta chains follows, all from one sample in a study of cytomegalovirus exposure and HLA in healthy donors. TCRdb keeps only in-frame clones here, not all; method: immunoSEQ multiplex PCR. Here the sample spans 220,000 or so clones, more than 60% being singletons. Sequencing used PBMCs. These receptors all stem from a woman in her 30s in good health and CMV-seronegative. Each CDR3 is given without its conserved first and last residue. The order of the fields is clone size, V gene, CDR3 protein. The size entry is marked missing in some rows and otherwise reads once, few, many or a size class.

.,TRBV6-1,ASSPDRGRGNTIY
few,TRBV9,ASSAGTTTNEKLF
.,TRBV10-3,AISESTGSGYT
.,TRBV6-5,ASKKGHGGETQY
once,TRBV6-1,ASSPGPGNSPLH
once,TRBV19,ASTQGGDEQF
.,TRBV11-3,ASSFMVGGNTEAF
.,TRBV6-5,ASSYDQGLAKNIQY
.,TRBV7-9,ASSLAGQVTGELF
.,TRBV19,ASLGQTFFYGYT
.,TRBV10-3,AITGKGTDTQY
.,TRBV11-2,ASSPTGLNTEAF